This T cell receptor (beta chain) originates from a study of blood T cell repertoires in COVID-19. TCRdb keeps only in-frame clones here, not all; method: immunoSEQ multiplex PCR. In the table there are approximately 300,000 clones, around 90% of which are singletons. The length of the CDR3 is 15 residues. The V gene end was trimmed by 5 bases and the J gene end by 4 bases; junction bases not matched to a gene: 8. Germline lookup yields CDR1 SGHNT and CDR2 YYREEE (reference sequence). Seattle researchers signed up patients amid active infection and tracked them longitudinally. This chain connects TRBV5-4 to TRBJ2-3; 9 bases are a match to TRBD1. The source is a woman in her twenties or thirties with COVID-19, enrolled during active disease. Material: peripheral blood. CDR3 in amino acids: CASRDGQGSADTQYF. The CDR3 region has the DNA TGTGCCAGCAGAGATGGACAGGGGTCGGCAGATACGCAGTATTTT.